These T cell receptor beta chains were read from a single sample in a study of response to subunit inactivated influenza vaccine. TCRdb ran MiXCR on the RT-PCR reads and lists one entry per CDR3 protein. The profile covers more than 250,000 distinct CDR3 sequences, with 21% appearing a single time and around 9.6% taken by the ten largest. The source material was PBMCs from blood, sampled approximately 22 months after vaccination. These receptor sequences come from a man in his fifties or sixties who received an inactivated influenza vaccine. Both conserved end residues are part of each CDR3. D genes are given only for firm matches. Size values are once, few and many counts, or a class for expanded clones, and some rows have none.

clone size: -; J gene: TRBJ1-2; V gene: TRBV30; D gene: TRBD1; CDR3 protein: CAWSVGTASNYGYTF; CDR3 DNA: TGTGCCTGGAGTGTGGGGACAGCATCTAACTATGGCTACACCTTC
clone size: few; J gene: TRBJ1-2; V gene: TRBV7-2; D gene: TRBD1; CDR3 protein: CASSTRQGHGYTF; CDR3 DNA: TGTGCCAGCAGCACGAGACAGGGTCATGGCTACACCTTC
clone size: few; J gene: TRBJ1-2; V gene: TRBV20-1; D gene: -; CDR3 protein: CSATTAATGYTF; CDR3 DNA: TGCAGTGCCACGACAGCGGCCACTGGCTACACCTTC
clone size: -; J gene: TRBJ1-1; V gene: TRBV5-1; D gene: -; CDR3 protein: CASSLQGSDLVTEAFF; CDR3 DNA: TGCGCCAGCAGCTTGCAGGGGTCGGATTTGGTCACTGAAGCTTTCTTT
clone size: few; J gene: TRBJ2-2; V gene: TRBV4-3; D gene: TRBD1; CDR3 protein: CASSLRTGETGELFF; CDR3 DNA: TGCGCCAGCAGCCTACGGACAGGGGAGACCGGGGAGCTGTTTTTT
clone size: -; J gene: TRBJ2-1; V gene: TRBV13; D gene: TRBD2; CDR3 protein: CASSPTGTSGNEQFF; CDR3 DNA: TGTGCCAGCAGTCCTACCGGGACTAGCGGGAATGAGCAGTTCTTC
clone size: -; J gene: TRBJ2-5; V gene: TRBV11-2; D gene: TRBD2; CDR3 protein: CASSLVYASGRAGETQYF; CDR3 DNA: TGTGCCAGCAGCTTAGTATATGCTAGCGGGAGGGCGGGAGAGACCCAGTACTTC
clone size: few; J gene: TRBJ2-4; V gene: TRBV3-1; D gene: -; CDR3 protein: CASSQDLWGAGNIQYF; CDR3 DNA: TGTGCCAGCAGCCAAGATCTGTGGGGCGCGGGAAACATTCAGTACTTC
clone size: few; J gene: TRBJ2-7; V gene: TRBV6-5; D gene: TRBD1; CDR3 protein: CASSFMTGAYEQYF; CDR3 DNA: TGTGCCAGCAGTTTTATGACAGGGGCCTACGAGCAGTACTTC
clone size: -; J gene: TRBJ2-7; V gene: TRBV6-5; D gene: -; CDR3 protein: CASSWLPGQWGGLYEQYF; CDR3 DNA: TGTGCCAGCAGTTGGCTACCGGGACAGTGGGGGGGACTCTACGAGCAGTACTTC
clone size: few; J gene: TRBJ1-5; V gene: TRBV4-2; D gene: -; CDR3 protein: CASSQEGLGGADQPQHF; CDR3 DNA: TGTGCCAGCAGCCAGGAAGGGTTGGGGGGGGCTGATCAGCCCCAGCATTTT
clone size: -; J gene: TRBJ1-5; V gene: TRBV12-3/TRBV12-4; D gene: -; CDR3 protein: CASSLGTGLNQPEHF; CDR3 DNA: TGTGCCAGCAGTTTAGGCACAGGGCTAAATCAGCCCGAGCATTTT
clone size: once; J gene: TRBJ2-5; V gene: TRBV20-1; D gene: -; CDR3 protein: CSARVTTENQETQYF; CDR3 DNA: TGCAGTGCTAGAGTGACGACAGAAAACCAAGAGACCCAGTACTTC
clone size: -; J gene: TRBJ1-3; V gene: TRBV6-1; D gene: -; CDR3 protein: CASRDSSSGNTIYF; CDR3 DNA: TGTGCCAGCAGAGACAGCAGCTCTGGAAACACCATATATTTT
clone size: -; J gene: TRBJ1-6; V gene: TRBV12-3/TRBV12-4; D gene: -; CDR3 protein: CASSQQGGRSPLHF; CDR3 DNA: TGTGCCAGCAGTCAACAGGGCGGTCGGTCACCCCTCCACTTT
clone size: -; J gene: TRBJ2-2; V gene: TRBV28; D gene: -; CDR3 protein: CASSESKGLGELFF; CDR3 DNA: TGTGCCAGCAGTGAATCTAAGGGACTCGGGGAGCTGTTTTTT
clone size: -; J gene: TRBJ2-7; V gene: TRBV10-2; D gene: -; CDR3 protein: CASSEAGASRGYEQYF; CDR3 DNA: TGCGCCAGCAGTGAGGCTGGTGCAAGCCGTGGGTACGAGCAGTACTTC
clone size: -; J gene: TRBJ2-7; V gene: TRBV28; D gene: TRBD2; CDR3 protein: CASSPTSGRTSYEQYF; CDR3 DNA: TGTGCCAGCAGCCCTACTAGCGGGAGGACTTCCTACGAGCAGTACTTC
clone size: -; J gene: TRBJ2-7; V gene: TRBV20-1; D gene: -; CDR3 protein: CSARPDYEQYF; CDR3 DNA: TGCAGTGCTAGACCAGACTACGAGCAGTACTTC
clone size: -; J gene: TRBJ2-2; V gene: TRBV6-4; D gene: -; CDR3 protein: CASSDSNARTGELFF; CDR3 DNA: TGTGCCAGCAGTGACTCGAACGCTCGTACCGGGGAGCTGTTTTTT
clone size: few; J gene: TRBJ2-1; V gene: TRBV29-1; D gene: TRBD1; CDR3 protein: CSVTGGWDEQFF; CDR3 DNA: TGCAGCGTAACAGGGGGCTGGGATGAGCAGTTCTTC